The source of this TCR beta chain is a study of beta chain features in type 1 diabetes. This clone was observed a handful of times. Its antigen remains unknown. Broader study findings: It was among patients, rather than healthy donors, that naive, central memory and Treg TCRB repertoires appeared more similar.

The V gene lost 8 bases and the J gene lost 1 base, with 11 bases spanning the gap. The germline CDR1 and CDR2 sequences are SQVTM and ANQGSEA. This CDR3 has 12 residues. The isolated RNA, all of it, was reverse transcribed, so expressed TCRB transcripts were what got sequenced. The data were produced by immunoSEQ multiplex PCR, yet TCRdb's version contains in-frame clones alone and is incomplete. The data contain about 290,000 clones, about 7.8% of them singletons. This chain joins TRBV29-1 and TRBJ1-1; D is possibly TRBD1 (6 bases). The source is a young woman in good health. The sample comprised central memory CD4+ T cells from blood. The chain's CDR3 is CSPDSPNTEAFF. In nucleotides, the CDR3 is TGCAGCCCGGACAGCCCGAACACTGAAGCTTTCTTT.